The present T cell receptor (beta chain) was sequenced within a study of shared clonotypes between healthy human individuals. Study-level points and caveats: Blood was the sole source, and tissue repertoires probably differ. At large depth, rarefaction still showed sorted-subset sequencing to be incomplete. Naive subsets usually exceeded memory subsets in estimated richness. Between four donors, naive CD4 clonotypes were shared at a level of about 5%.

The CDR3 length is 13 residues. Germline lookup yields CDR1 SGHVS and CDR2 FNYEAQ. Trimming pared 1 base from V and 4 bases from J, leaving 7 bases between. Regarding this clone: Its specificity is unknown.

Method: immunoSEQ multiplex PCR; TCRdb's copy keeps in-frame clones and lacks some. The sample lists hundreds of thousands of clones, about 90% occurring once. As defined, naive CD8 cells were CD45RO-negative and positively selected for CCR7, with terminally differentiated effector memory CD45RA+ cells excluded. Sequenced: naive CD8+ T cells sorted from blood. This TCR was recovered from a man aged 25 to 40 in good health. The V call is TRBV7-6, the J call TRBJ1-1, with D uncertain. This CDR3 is CASSLEVGTEAFF. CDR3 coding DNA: TGTGCCAGCAGCTTAGAGGTCGGCACTGAAGCTTTCTTT. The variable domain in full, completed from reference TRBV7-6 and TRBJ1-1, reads GAGVSQSPRYKVTKRGQDVALRCDPISGHVSLYWYRQALGQGPEFLTYFNYEAQQDKSGLPNDRFSAERPEGSISTLTIQRTEQRDSAMYRCASSLEVGTEAFFGQGTRLTVV.